The 19 T cell receptor beta chains presented below share a single source sample, sequenced in a study of cytomegalovirus exposure and HLA in healthy donors. The PCR had 60 Vbeta and 13 Jbeta primers. Profiling relied on immunoSEQ multiplex PCR, and the TCRdb table lists in-frame clones only, not all of them. The table includes roughly 140,000 clones, roughly 87% detected once. The specimen sequenced was PBMCs. These TCRs come from a man younger than 40 in good health and CMV-seropositive.

The V call is TRBV9, the J call TRBJ2-5; 12 nucleotides line up with TRBD1. Germline values: CDR1 SGDLS, CDR2 YYNGEE. Unmatched junction bases numbered 6, after V lost 2 bases and J lost 4 bases. The CDR3 runs 16 residues. The CDR3 region has the DNA TGTGCCAGCAGCGTCACCGGGACAGGGGGCGTAGAGACCCAGTACTTC. Its translation is CASSVTGTGGVETQYF.

The CDR3 nucleotides read TGTGCCAGCAGTTCCCGCGGGGAGCTGTTTTTT. The encoded protein is CASSSRGELFF. The chain combines TRBV6-5 with TRBJ2-2; D is ambiguous. The germline gives CDR1 MNHEY, CDR2 SVGAGI. V was pared by 4 bases and J by 7 bases, with 4 bases between. The CDR3 runs to 11 residues.

V gene TRBV6-1 combines with J gene TRBJ2-7; tentative D call: TRBD2 (5 bases). Trimming removed 6 bases at V and 7 bases at J, with 16 bases between. The CDR3 runs to 13 residues. The germline V gene encodes CDR1 MNHNS and CDR2 SASEGT. This chain's CDR3 is CASSLSGGWEQYF. CDR3 coding DNA: TGTGCCAGCAGCCTTTCCGGCGGGTGGGAGCAGTACTTC.

This clone was seen only a few times. This chain links TRBV9 with TRBJ2-1; maybe TRBD2 (5 bases). Germline-derived CDR1 and CDR2 are SGDLS and YYNGEE. The CDR3 extends over 13 amino acids. Deletions cut 3 bases from V and 8 bases from J, with 12 bases between. CDR3 DNA: TGTGCCAGCAGCGCCCCAGCGAGGGATGAGCAGTTCTTC. It is translated as CASSAPARDEQFF.

This chain connects TRBV5-6 to TRBJ2-7, with D tentatively TRBD2 (6 bases). Germline assignment: CDR1 SGHDT and CDR2 YYEEEE. The germline V and J ends were trimmed by 0 bases and 3 bases, with 10 bases remaining between them. The CDR3 totals 14 residues. The CDR3 loop is CASSLGDSGYEQYF. The CDR3 bases are TGTGCCAGCAGCTTGGGTGATAGCGGCTACGAGCAGTACTTC.

This clone has a single count. The chain links TRBV6-6 to TRBJ2-1; a possible D gene is TRBD2 (5 bases). V lost 2 bases and J lost 5, with 10 bases in between. Germline V gene data show CDR1 as MNHNY and CDR2 as SVGAGI (reference sequence). The CDR3 contains 14 residues. In nucleotides, the CDR3 is TGTGCCAGCAGTTACGTGGGAGCGGACAATGAGCAGTTCTTC. Translation gives CASSYVGADNEQFF.

In its sample, this clone was seen once. V is TRBV19 and J is TRBJ2-7; maybe TRBD2 (6 bases). Germline V gene lookup returns CDR1 LNHDA and CDR2 SQIVND (reference sequence). The length of the CDR3 is 15 residues. With 0 bases removed from V and 7 bases from J, the gap between germline ends came to 16 bases. The CDR3 loop reads CASSIDASSGGEQYF. The CDR3 bases are TGTGCCAGTAGTATAGACGCCAGTTCAGGAGGGGAGCAGTACTTC. The full variable domain, with the rest looked up from reference TRBV19 and TRBJ2-7, is DGGITQSPKYLFRKEGQNVTLSCEQNLNHDAMYWYRQDPGQGLRLIYYSQIVNDFQKGDIAEGYSVSREKKESFPLTVTSAQKNPTAFYLCASSIDASSGGEQYFGPGTRLTVT.

The rearrangement links TRBV6-5 to TRBJ2-7; maybe TRBD2 (5 bases). This CDR3 contains 15 residues. The V gene lost 2 bases and the J gene lost 0 bases, with 11 bases spanning the gap. Germline CDR1 MNHEY, CDR2 SVGAGI. The CDR3 region is CASSYIPEGSYEQYF. CDR3 nucleotide sequence: TGTGCCAGCAGTTACATTCCCGAGGGCTCCTACGAGCAGTACTTC.

The CDR3 region has the DNA TGTGCCAGCAGTATCGGACATCGCTACGAGCAGTACTTC. Translation gives CASSIGHRYEQYF. This chain joins TRBV27 and TRBJ2-7; weak D call: TRBD1 (5 bases). V was pared by 5 bases and J by 3 bases, with 11 bases between. The CDR3 has 13 residues. CDR1 is MNHEY, CDR2 SMNVEV, per germline (reference sequence).

This clone appeared once. The rearrangement uses TRBV6-6 and TRBJ2-5; 14 bases are shared with TRBD2. Germline values: CDR1 MNHNY, CDR2 SVGAGI (reference sequence). CDR3 length: 15 residues. V shed 6 bases, J shed 6 bases, and the junction held 6 bases outside the gene matches. The CDR3 reads CASRGLAGVSKTQYF. DNA for the CDR3: TGTGCCAGCAGGGGACTAGCGGGGGTATCTAAGACCCAGTACTTC.

This clone was counted between two and nine times. J is TRBJ1-1 and V is TRBV6-1, with D maybe TRBD1 (6 bases). Deletions cut 0 bases from V and 0 bases from J, with 8 bases between. Germline CDR1 is MNHNS and CDR2 is SASEGT. The CDR3 totals 15 residues. The CDR3 coding sequence is TGTGCCAGCAGTGAAGCTCAGGGGTTGAACACTGAAGCTTTCTTT. Protein sequence: CASSEAQGLNTEAFF.

This rearrangement joins TRBV2 to TRBJ2-5, with TRBD2 matching 13 bases. This CDR3 has 17 amino acids. Germline V gives CDR1 SNHLY, CDR2 FYNNEI. V lost 10 bases, J lost 2 bases, and 13 bases stayed unmatched. This CDR3 reads CATLGGTSGKGQETQYF. The CDR3 nucleotides read TGTGCCACCCTGGGGGGGACTAGCGGGAAGGGGCAAGAGACCCAGTACTTC. Together with reference TRBV2 and TRBJ2-5, the CDR3 gives the full variable domain: EPEVTQTPSHQVTQMGQEVILRCVPISNHLYFYWYRQILGQKVEFLVSFYNNEISEKSEIFDDQFSVERPDGSNFTLKIRSTKLEDSAMYFCATLGGTSGKGQETQYFGPGTRLLVL.

J is TRBJ2-7 and V is TRBV4-1; no firm D call. The CDR3 has 17 residues. The germline V gene encodes CDR1 MGHRA and CDR2 YSYEKL. Trimming removed 1 base at V and 2 bases at J, with 18 bases between. The CDR3 protein is CASSQGSTGLGAYEQYF. The CDR3 nucleotides are TGCGCCAGCAGCCAAGGCTCAACCGGGTTAGGTGCCTACGAGCAGTACTTC.

This chain uses TRBV28 with TRBJ1-1; 7 bases line up with TRBD1. The length of the CDR3 is 13 residues. V lost 5 bases, J lost 11 bases, and 11 bases stayed unmatched. The V gene's germline CDR1 is MDHEN and CDR2 SYDVKM. The CDR3 DNA is TGTGCCAGCAGTACGGGACAGCGAGGCTTTGCTTTCTTT. Protein sequence: CASSTGQRGFAFF. The full variable domain, in which reference TRBV28 and TRBJ1-1 provide the parts outside the CDR3, is DVKVTQSSRYLVKRTGEKVFLECVQDMDHENMFWYRQDPGLGLRLIYFSYDVKMKEKGDIPEGYSVSREKKERFSLILESASTNQTSMYLCASSTGQRGFAFFGQGTRLTVV.

In its sample, this clone was seen once. The chain combines TRBV7-6 with TRBJ2-2; 8 bases match TRBD2. J was trimmed by 0 bases and V by 6 bases; bases with no gene match: 0. Germline-derived CDR1 and CDR2 are SGHVS and FNYEAQ. CDR3 length: 14 residues. The CDR3 reads CASRTSANTGELFF. In nucleotides, the CDR3 is TGTGCCAGCAGGACTAGCGCGAACACCGGGGAGCTGTTTTTT.

The rearrangement uses TRBV6-6 and TRBJ1-1; no definite D call. Germline CDR1 reads MNHNY; CDR2 reads SVGAGI (reference sequence). There are 13 residues in the CDR3. V was clipped by 5 bases and J by 4 bases, with 11 bases between them. The CDR3 region is CASSPGSATEAFF. DNA for the CDR3: TGTGCCAGCAGTCCCGGTAGCGCCACTGAAGCTTTCTTT.

This chain connects TRBV5-1 to TRBJ2-3, with unresolved D. Trimming pared 0 bases from V and 5 bases from J, leaving 4 bases between. The CDR3 contains 12 residues. The germline gives CDR1 SGHRS, CDR2 YFSETQ. CDR3 DNA sequence: TGCGCCAGCAGCTTGGCCTTAGATACGCAGTATTTT. Protein: CASSLALDTQYF.

In its sample, this clone was seen once. This chain links TRBV28 with TRBJ2-7; 8 bases are shared with TRBD1. This CDR3 comprises 12 residues. Germline CDR1 MDHEN, CDR2 SYDVKM. Germline trimming cut 8 bases from V and 5 bases from J; bases unmatched to any gene: 5. Written as DNA, the CDR3 is TGTGCCAGCGGGGACAGGATGGACGAGCAGTACTTC. It encodes CASGDRMDEQYF.

The rearrangement links TRBV6-6 to TRBJ2-3; 10 nucleotides align to TRBD2. The CDR3 is made up of 15 amino acids. The germline V gene has CDR1 MNHNY and CDR2 SVGAGI (reference sequence). J was trimmed by 2 bases and V by 5 bases; bases with no gene match: 4. The CDR3 DNA reads as TGTGCCAGCAGTAGACTAGCGGGTTACACAGATACGCAGTATTTT. This sequence encodes CASSRLAGYTDTQYF.